What follows describes a single T cell receptor (beta chain). This sample is part of a study of blood T cell repertoires in COVID-19. TCRdb keeps only in-frame clones here, not all; method: immunoSEQ multiplex PCR. The repertoire includes around 220,000 clones, 80% to 90% of them detected once, and 1.5% sits in the top ten. Trimming cost V 4 bases and J 8 bases; bases outside gene matches: 13. The CDR3 contains 15 residues. Germline lookup yields CDR1 SGDLS and CDR2 YYNGEE. The chain links TRBV9 to TRBJ1-1; 8 nucleotides agree with TRBD1. This clonotype originated in a man aged 18 to 30 with active or convalescent COVID-19. Sequenced: peripheral blood. The CDR3 region has the DNA TGTGCCAGCAGCCTACAGGGGGGGGCTGCACGAGAAGCTTTCTTT. Its translation: CASSLQGGAAREAFF.